This T cell receptor beta chain was identified in a study of long-term antiretroviral therapy in people with HIV. Overall study: The earliest samples came about a decade before the 2015 immediate-ART recommendation.

With survey level as its setting, the immunoSEQ assay was v3.0. Clones were sequenced by immunoSEQ multiplex PCR, and TCRdb holds only the in-frame ones, with some missing. This sample has 20,000 to 30,000 clones, with 81% found just once. Treatment for all HIV-infected participants took place in the United States. The CDR3 covers 15 residues. V shed 4 bases and J 2 bases; nucleotides not matched to a gene: 7. The germline gives CDR1 SGHAT, CDR2 FQNNGV. Study-wide findings and caveats: An increase in diversity followed ART, yet levels stayed below transplant donor controls. Clones that expanded before ART (that is, prior to treatment) dominated the repertoire at all time points.

On this clone: Its antigen is not identified.

This TCR was recovered from a woman aged 18-30 years with HIV. V usage is TRBV11-2 and J usage is TRBJ2-7; 8 bases map to TRBD2. The starting material was unsorted PBMCs, obtained at the start of antiretroviral therapy, before treatment. CDR3 nucleotide sequence: TGTGCCAGCAGCTCGACGGGGGGGGATACCTACGAGCAGTACTTC. Translated: CASSSTGGDTYEQYF.